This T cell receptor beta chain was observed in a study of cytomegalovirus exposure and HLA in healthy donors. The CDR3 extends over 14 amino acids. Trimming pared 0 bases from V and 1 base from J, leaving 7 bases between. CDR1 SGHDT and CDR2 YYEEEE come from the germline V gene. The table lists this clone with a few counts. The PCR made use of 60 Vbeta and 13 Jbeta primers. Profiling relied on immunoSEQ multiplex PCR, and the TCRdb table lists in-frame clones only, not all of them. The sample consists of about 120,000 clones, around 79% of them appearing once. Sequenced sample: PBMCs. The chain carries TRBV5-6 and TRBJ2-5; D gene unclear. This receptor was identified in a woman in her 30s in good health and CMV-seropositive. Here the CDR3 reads CASSLGHVQETQYF. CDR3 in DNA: TGTGCCAGCAGCTTGGGGCACGTCCAAGAGACCCAGTACTTC.